This T cell receptor beta chain was profiled in a study of shared clonotypes between healthy human individuals. Comment on this clone: Its antigen remains unknown.

Broader study findings: The authors expected sequencing depth to affect clonotype sharing among donors.

The authors loaded around 190 ng DNA, about 30,000 T cell genomes, into sorted-subset replicate PCRs. Repertoires were generated with immunoSEQ multiplex PCR, while TCRdb's copy carries only in-frame clones and drops some. Of over a million clones listed, approximately 80% are singletons. V was shortened by 3 bases and J by 2 bases, with 10 bases between the two germline ends. There are 13 residues in the CDR3. CDR1 is GTSNPN, CDR2 SVGIG, per germline (reference sequence). The origin of this receptor is a man between 18 and 29 years old in good health. Some clones in this sample may be carry-over from other donors' samples. The specimen was memory CD4+ T cells from PBMCs. Subset specified: CD45RA-negative fraction. The chain links TRBV30 to TRBJ1-1, with D hard to call. This CDR3 is CAWRLTENTEAFF. In DNA, the CDR3 is TGTGCCTGGAGGCTGACGGAAAACACTGAAGCTTTCTTT.